Below, one T cell receptor beta chain is given with its context. Its cognate antigen is unknown. The data stem from a study of STAT3 mutations in large granular lymphocyte leukemia. Study-level results: All newly emerging clones after therapy were STAT3 wild type. Sampling intervals varied between patients and samples. Every T-cell large granular lymphocyte leukemia patient had at least one immunodominant TCR beta clonotype. No sample exists from the first appearance of each clone.

From germline, CDR1 is SGHRS and CDR2 YFSETQ. This CDR3 has 15 amino acids. After removal of 4 bases from V and 6 bases from J, the junction contained 10 bases not matched to a gene. Approximately 40,000 productive templates were obtained per sample on average. Assay used: immunoSEQ multiplex PCR; TCRdb lists only in-frame clones, some missing. The data show more than 9,000 clones, around 49% seen once. The receptor's source is a boy under 18 with T-cell large granular lymphocyte leukemia. Some clones in this sample may be carry-over from other donors' samples. The chain is built from TRBV5-1 and TRBJ2-3; 8 positions agree with TRBD1. The source material was peripheral blood mononuclear cells. As DNA, the CDR3 is TGCGCCAGCAGCATAGGACAGGGACAGAGGGATACGCAGTATTTT. Amino acids: CASSIGQGQRDTQYF.